What follows are 16 T cell receptor beta chains derived from one specimen sequenced in a study of regulatory and conventional T cells in RAG deficiency (dated by TCRdb to 2016 to 2017). The receptor library was made with the immunoSEQ multiplex PCR assay. Here the immuneACCESS table is served through TCRdb, limited to in-frame sequences with V and J called. Missing clones are a known gap in these copies; in checked studies unresolved V genes cover under half, and the rest lacks a known reason. Within this sample are some 23,000 clones, with 85% to 95% of them counted one time only. In total, the top ten clones hold approximately 0.78% of the sample. Before genomic DNA was extracted, conventional CD4+ T cells were isolated from blood as CD25-low CD127-high cells. In addition, the sample was reused for a study of regulatory T cells. Looking at the second paper: For the multiplex PCR, 52 forward TRBV primers and 13 reverse TRBJ primers were used, and amplification bias was corrected with both assay-based and computational methods.

The sample was CD4+ T cells sorted from blood. These receptors all stem from a human donor in good health.

The gene calls are TRBV11-3 and TRBJ2-3, with unresolved D. The CDR3 length is 16 residues. CDR1 and CDR2 from the germline V gene are SGHNT and YENEEA. Trimming cost V 0 bases and J 5 bases, with 15 bases left between them. In DNA, the CDR3 is TGTGCCAGCAGCTTAGAGTCCTCGGCGTATCAAGATACGCAGTATTTT. Amino acid sequence: CASSLESSAYQDTQYF.

The V and J genes are TRBV6-1 and TRBJ1-2, with 7 nucleotides matching TRBD1. This CDR3 has 14 residues. Germline trimming cut 6 bases from V and 3 bases from J; bases unmatched to any gene: 7. Germline V gene sequence: CDR1 MNHNS, CDR2 SASEGT. The DNA of the CDR3 is TGTGCCAGCAGGGGGGACAGAGTCTACTATGGCTACACCTTC. Translation gives CASRGDRVYYGYTF.

This clone was counted a few times. This chain connects TRBV5-1 to TRBJ1-1; 8 positions agree with TRBD1. This CDR3 is built from 17 residues. V trimming: 3 bases; J trimming: 6 bases; junction bases outside the gene matches: 16. The germline CDR1 and CDR2 sequences are SGHRS and YFSETQ. In DNA, the CDR3 is TGCGCCAGCAGCTCGAAGACCGGACAGGGAGGGGGGTCTGAAGCTTTCTTT. This translates into CASSSKTGQGGGSEAFF.

A single count supports this clone. V and J are TRBV28 and TRBJ2-5; D uncertain. V dropped 6 bases and J dropped 5 bases, with 10 bases sitting between them. Germline V gene lookup returns CDR1 MDHEN and CDR2 SYDVKM. The CDR3 is 12 residues long. The CDR3 sequence is CASSPGMETQYF. CDR3 nucleotide sequence: TGTGCCAGCAGCCCTGGGATGGAGACCCAGTACTTC.

This clone appeared a few times. The chain recombines TRBV6-1 with TRBJ2-5; TRBD2 aligns across 8 bases. This CDR3 is built from 14 residues. The germline V gene encodes CDR1 MNHNS and CDR2 SASEGT. The J segment lost 2 bases and the V segment lost 2 bases, leaving 1 base of the junction unmatched. For the CDR3, the DNA is TGTGCCAGCAGTGAAACTAGCGGTCAAGAGACCCAGTACTTC. The encoded protein is CASSETSGQETQYF.

The chain joins TRBV28 to TRBJ2-7, with 8 bases matching TRBD2. The germline V gene has CDR1 MDHEN and CDR2 SYDVKM. The CDR3 is 15 residues long. The J segment lost 5 bases and the V segment lost 4 bases, leaving 10 bases of the junction unmatched. This CDR3 is CASSSTGTRMDEQYF. CDR3 bases: TGTGCCAGCAGTTCGACCGGGACTAGAATGGACGAGCAGTACTTC.

The CDR3 nucleotides are TGTGCCAGCAGTTCGGACAGCATCTCTGGGGCCAACGTCCTGACTTTC. Its translation is CASSSDSISGANVLTF. The rearrangement uses TRBV6-5 and TRBJ2-6, with D possibly TRBD1 on 6 matching bases. Germline CDR1 and CDR2: MNHEY and SVGAGI. There are 16 residues in the CDR3. The germline V and J ends were trimmed by 4 bases and 0 bases, with 10 bases remaining between them.

The chain couples TRBV29-1 to TRBJ2-2; possible D gene TRBD2, 6 bases. The CDR3 length is 13 residues. The V gene lost 7 bases and the J gene lost 3 bases, with 12 bases spanning the gap. Per the germline V gene, CDR1 is SQVTM and CDR2 is ANQGSEA. The CDR3 spells CSARDSYTGELFF. The CDR3 DNA reads TGCAGCGCCCGGGACTCTTACACCGGGGAGCTGTTTTTT.

This clone was seen once. The rearrangement joins TRBV6-6 to TRBJ1-2, with D possibly TRBD1 on 5 matching bases. CDR3 length: 15 amino acids. The V gene lost 2 bases and the J gene lost 3 bases, with 13 bases spanning the gap. Germline CDR1 and CDR2: MNHNY and SVGAGI (reference sequence). The CDR3 nucleotides read TGTGCCAGCAGTTACGCCCGGACATTTTACTATGGCTACACCTTC. Amino acids: CASSYARTFYYGYTF.

A single count supports this clone. The J gene is TRBJ2-5, the V gene TRBV11-2; D is unresolved. V lost 0 bases and J lost 0, with 2 bases in between. Germline values: CDR1 SGHAT, CDR2 FQNNGV. This CDR3 spans 13 amino acids. CDR3 nucleotide sequence: TGTGCCAGCAGCTTAGACTACCAAGAGACCCAGTACTTC. Translating it yields CASSLDYQETQYF.

This clone was detected only once. The chain carries TRBV11-3 and TRBJ2-1; D is perhaps TRBD2 (5 bases). Trimming took off 4 bases at V and 4 bases at J, with 8 bases between the two ends. The CDR3 consists of 13 residues. CDR1 is SGHNT, CDR2 YENEEA, per germline. The CDR3 is CASSSLAYNEQFF. CDR3 sequence (DNA): TGTGCCAGCAGCTCGCTAGCTTACAATGAGCAGTTCTTC. The variable domain in full, with the rest retrieved from reference TRBV11-3 and TRBJ2-1, is EAGVVQSPRYKIIEKKQPVAFWCNPISGHNTLYWYLQNLGQGPELLIRYENEEAVDDSQLPKDRFSAERLKGVDSTLKIQPAELGDSAVYLCASSSLAYNEQFFGPGTRLTVL.

This clone was seen only once. The V and J genes are TRBV6-5 and TRBJ2-1; D uncertain. CDR3 length equals 13 residues. Germline CDR1 reads MNHEY; CDR2 reads SVGAGI. The V gene lost 6 bases and the J gene lost 0 bases, with 6 bases spanning the gap. CDR3 bases: TGTGCCAGCAGGGAGAGCTCCTACAATGAGCAGTTCTTC. This sequence encodes CASRESSYNEQFF.

The V gene is TRBV18, the J gene TRBJ2-7, with 9 bases fitting TRBD2. This CDR3 has 16 amino acids. V lost 2 bases, J lost 3 bases, and 8 bases stayed unmatched. The germline CDR1 and CDR2 sequences are KGHSH and LQKENI. The CDR3 here is CASSPGSASGNYEQYF. CDR3 sequence (DNA): TGTGCCAGCTCACCAGGGTCAGCTAGCGGGAACTACGAGCAGTACTTC.

The chain carries TRBV10-3 and TRBJ2-7; 8 bases are shared with TRBD1. V trimming: 4 bases; J trimming: 5 bases; junction bases outside the gene matches: 4. The CDR3 covers 13 residues. Germline CDR1 is ENHRY and CDR2 is SYGVKD. DNA of the CDR3: TGTGCCATCAGTGCCGGACAGGGAAACGAGCAGTACTTC. This encodes CAISAGQGNEQYF.

The rearrangement links TRBV19 to TRBJ1-1; D possibly corresponds to TRBD1 (5 bases). Germline V gene data show CDR1 as LNHDA and CDR2 as SQIVND (reference sequence). The CDR3 runs to 12 residues. V lost 7 bases to trimming and J lost 4 bases, with 10 bases between them. The chain's CDR3 is CASNTGGTEAFF. CDR3 nucleotides: TGTGCCAGTAATACAGGAGGCACTGAAGCTTTCTTT.

The CDR3 region is CASSIGIGETQYF. In DNA, the CDR3 is TGTGCCAGTAGTATTGGCATTGGGGAGACCCAGTACTTC. The chain has TRBV19 and TRBJ2-5; no definite D call. The CDR3 runs to 13 residues. Germline CDR1 reads LNHDA; CDR2 reads SQIVND (reference sequence). Trimming took 3 bases from V and 5 from J, leaving 10 bases between them.